This TCR beta chain was recorded in a study of response to subunit inactivated influenza vaccine. General observations from the study: Authors suggested each seasonal influenza vaccination recruits few new T cells.

MiXCR, applied by TCRdb to the RT-PCR reads, yields one record per CDR3 protein. The sample comprises 550,000 to 800,000 distinct CDR3 sequences, more than 15% of which are singletons, and roughly 12% rests with the top ten. Only a few counts were recorded for this clonotype. Its antigen is as yet unknown. This receptor was taken from a man in his fifties who received an inactivated influenza vaccine. The specimen was PBMCs from blood, collected 11 to 12 days after vaccination.

The CDR3 loop is CSARDARGDVHNEQFF. Written as DNA, the CDR3 is TGCAGTGCTAGAGACGCGCGGGGGGATGTACACAATGAGCAGTTCTTC. The chain recombines TRBV20-1 with TRBJ2-1; TRBD2 agrees at 8 bases. V shed 0 bases and J 5 bases; nucleotides not matched to a gene: 9. This CDR3 is 16 amino acids long. Looked up from germline, CDR1 is DFQATT and CDR2 is SNEGSKA (reference sequence).